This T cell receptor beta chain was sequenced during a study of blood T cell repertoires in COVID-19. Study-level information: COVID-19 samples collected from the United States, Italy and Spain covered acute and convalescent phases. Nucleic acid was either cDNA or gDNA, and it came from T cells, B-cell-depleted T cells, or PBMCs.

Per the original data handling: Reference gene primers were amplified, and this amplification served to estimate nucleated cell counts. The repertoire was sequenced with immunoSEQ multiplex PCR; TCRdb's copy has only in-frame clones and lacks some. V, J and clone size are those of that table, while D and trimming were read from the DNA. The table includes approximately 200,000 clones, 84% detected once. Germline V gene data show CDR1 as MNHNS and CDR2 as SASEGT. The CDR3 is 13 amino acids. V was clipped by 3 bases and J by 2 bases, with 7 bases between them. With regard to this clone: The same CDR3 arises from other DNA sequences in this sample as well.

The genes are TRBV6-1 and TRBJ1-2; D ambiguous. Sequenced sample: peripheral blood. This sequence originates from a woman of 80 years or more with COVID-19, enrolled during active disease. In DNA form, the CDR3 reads TGTGCCAGCAGTGACAGAACCAACTATGGCTACACCTTC. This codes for CASSDRTNYGYTF.